Reported below is one T cell receptor beta chain. Antigen: not known. Germline V CDR1 and CDR2: MRHNA, SNTAGT. The trim removed 6 bases at V and 8 bases at J, leaving 3 bases unmatched. The CDR3 sequence is 11 residues long. This entry is derived from a study of beta chain features in type 1 diabetes. Expressed TCRB transcripts were sequenced after all isolated RNA was converted to cDNA. Profiling relied on immunoSEQ multiplex PCR, and the TCRdb table lists in-frame clones only, not all of them. The table records roughly 400,000 clones, roughly 16% of them present only once. Overall study findings and caveats: The study found fewer insertions and more deletions at VDJ junctions in type 1 diabetes patients.

V is TRBV6-4 and J is TRBJ1-1, with TRBD1 matching over 7 bases. The origin of this receptor is a woman in her late teens or twenties in good health. Sequences were obtained from naive CD4+ T cells from blood. The CDR3 DNA reads as TGTGCCAGCAGGGAAGGGGGCGAAGCTTTCTTT. Protein sequence: CASREGGEAFF.